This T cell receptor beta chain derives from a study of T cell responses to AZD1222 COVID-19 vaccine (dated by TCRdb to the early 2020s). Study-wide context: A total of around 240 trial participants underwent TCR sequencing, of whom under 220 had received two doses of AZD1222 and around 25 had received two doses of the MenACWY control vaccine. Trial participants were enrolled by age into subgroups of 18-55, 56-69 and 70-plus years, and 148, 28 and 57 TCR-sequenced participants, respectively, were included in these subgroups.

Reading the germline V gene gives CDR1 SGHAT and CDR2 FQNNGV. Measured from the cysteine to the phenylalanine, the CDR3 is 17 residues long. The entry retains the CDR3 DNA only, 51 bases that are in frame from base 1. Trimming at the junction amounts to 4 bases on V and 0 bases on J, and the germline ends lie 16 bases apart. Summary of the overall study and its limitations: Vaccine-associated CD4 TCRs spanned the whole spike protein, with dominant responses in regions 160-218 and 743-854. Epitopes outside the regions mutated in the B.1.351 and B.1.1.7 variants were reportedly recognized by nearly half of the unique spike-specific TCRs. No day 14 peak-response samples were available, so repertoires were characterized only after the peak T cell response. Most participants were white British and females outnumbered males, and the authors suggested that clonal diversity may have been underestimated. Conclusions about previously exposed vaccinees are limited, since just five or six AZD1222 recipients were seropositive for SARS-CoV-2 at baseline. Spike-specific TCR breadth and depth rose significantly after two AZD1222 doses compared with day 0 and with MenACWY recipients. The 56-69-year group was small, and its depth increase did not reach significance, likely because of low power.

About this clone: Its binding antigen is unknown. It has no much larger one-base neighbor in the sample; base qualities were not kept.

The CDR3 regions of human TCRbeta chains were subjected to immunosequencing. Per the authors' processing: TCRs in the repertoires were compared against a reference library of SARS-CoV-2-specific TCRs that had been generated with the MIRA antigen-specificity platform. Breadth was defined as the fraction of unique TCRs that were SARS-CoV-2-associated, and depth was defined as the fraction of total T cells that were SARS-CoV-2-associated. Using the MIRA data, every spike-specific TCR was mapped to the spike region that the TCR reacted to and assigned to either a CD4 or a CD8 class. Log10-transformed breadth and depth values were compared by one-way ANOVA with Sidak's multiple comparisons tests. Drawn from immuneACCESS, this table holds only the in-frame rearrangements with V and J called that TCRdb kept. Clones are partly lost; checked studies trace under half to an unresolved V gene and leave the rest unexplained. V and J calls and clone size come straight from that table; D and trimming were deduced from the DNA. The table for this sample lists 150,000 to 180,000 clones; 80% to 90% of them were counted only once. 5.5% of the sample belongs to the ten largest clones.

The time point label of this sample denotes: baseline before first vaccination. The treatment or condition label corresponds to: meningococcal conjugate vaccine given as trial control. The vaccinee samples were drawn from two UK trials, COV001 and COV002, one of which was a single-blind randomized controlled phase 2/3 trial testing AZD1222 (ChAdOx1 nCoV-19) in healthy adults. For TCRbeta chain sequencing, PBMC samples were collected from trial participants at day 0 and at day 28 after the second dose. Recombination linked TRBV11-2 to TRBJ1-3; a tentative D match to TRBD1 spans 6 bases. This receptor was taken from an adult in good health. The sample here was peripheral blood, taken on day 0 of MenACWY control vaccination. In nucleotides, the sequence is TGTGCCAGCAGCTCAAAGATTGACAGGAGCTCTGGAAACACCATATATTTT. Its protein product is CASSSKIDRSSGNTIYF.